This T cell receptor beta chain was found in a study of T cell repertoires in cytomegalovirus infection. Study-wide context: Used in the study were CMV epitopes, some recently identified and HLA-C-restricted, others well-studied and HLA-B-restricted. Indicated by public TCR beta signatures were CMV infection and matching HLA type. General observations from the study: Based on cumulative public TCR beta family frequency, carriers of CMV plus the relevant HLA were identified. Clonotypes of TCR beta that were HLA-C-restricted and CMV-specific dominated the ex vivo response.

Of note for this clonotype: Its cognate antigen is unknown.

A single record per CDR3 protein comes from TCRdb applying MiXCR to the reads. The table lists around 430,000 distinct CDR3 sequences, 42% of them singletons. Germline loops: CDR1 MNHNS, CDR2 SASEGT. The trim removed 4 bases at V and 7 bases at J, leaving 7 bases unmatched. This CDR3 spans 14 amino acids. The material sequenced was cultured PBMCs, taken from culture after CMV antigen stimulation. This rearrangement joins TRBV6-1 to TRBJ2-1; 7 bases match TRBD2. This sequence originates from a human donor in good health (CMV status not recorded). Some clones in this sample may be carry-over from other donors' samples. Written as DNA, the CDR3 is TGTGCCAGCAGTGGGGGGAGCGGGGTTAATGAGCAGTTCTTC. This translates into CASSGGSGVNEQFF.